A selection of T cell receptor beta chains follows, all from one sample in a study of blood T cell repertoires in COVID-19. Sequencing used immunoSEQ multiplex PCR; TCRdb keeps in-frame clones, though not all of them. Among some 130,000 clones listed, around 73% were seen once. What was sequenced was peripheral blood. The receptors stem from a man aged 55 to 70 who had recovered from COVID-19. Each CDR3 is given with its conserved first and last residue.

V: TRBV27
J: TRBJ2-3
CDR3: CASSLRAGSDTQYF

V: TRBV29-1
J: TRBJ2-5
CDR3: CSVAGQQETQYF

V: TRBV7-3
J: TRBJ2-1
CDR3: CASSLSGTSGSNEQFF

V: TRBV7-9
J: TRBJ1-1
CDR3: CASSLEGRSEAFF

V: TRBV7-3
J: TRBJ2-6
CDR3: CASSYRAGANVLTF

V: TRBV5-4
J: TRBJ2-2
CDR3: CASSPMNRVDTGELFF

V: TRBV27
J: TRBJ2-7
CDR3: CASSLSWGREDYEQYF

V: TRBV5-4
J: TRBJ1-5
CDR3: CASSLAGGTGNQPQHF

V: TRBV19
J: TRBJ2-3
CDR3: CASSTSGTRGDTQYF

V: TRBV4-1
J: TRBJ2-1
CDR3: CASSQERQTNEQFF

V: TRBV18
J: TRBJ2-6
CDR3: CASSYGQGVSGANVLTF

V: TRBV2
J: TRBJ2-3
CDR3: CASSGGGDTQYF

V: TRBV27
J: TRBJ2-7
CDR3: CASSAGRHYEQYF

V: TRBV6-5
J: TRBJ1-5
CDR3: CASRPLGRNQPQHF

V: TRBV24-1
J: TRBJ2-6
CDR3: CATSDPRTGGLSSGANVLTF

V: TRBV28
J: TRBJ2-7
CDR3: CASSRRTSEQYF

V: TRBV19
J: TRBJ1-1
CDR3: CASSLQGANTEAFF

V: TRBV4-2
J: TRBJ2-1
CDR3: CAISSGRAGNEQFF

V: TRBV4-3
J: TRBJ1-1
CDR3: CASSQDLNPDTEAFF

V: TRBV7-8
J: TRBJ2-1
CDR3: CASSPSGGAGGEQFF

V: TRBV27
J: TRBJ1-2
CDR3: CASSFHREDGYTF

V: TRBV28
J: TRBJ2-7
CDR3: CASSFRLAGGEQYF

V: TRBV6-2/TRBV6-3
J: TRBJ1-1
CDR3: CASSYREINTEAFF

V: TRBV15
J: TRBJ1-5
CDR3: CATSRDVLTVHQPQHF

V: TRBV13
J: TRBJ2-7
CDR3: CASSFRTGTGGISEQYF

V: TRBV7-8
J: TRBJ2-1
CDR3: CASSQAGYNEQFF

V: TRBV5-4
J: TRBJ2-2
CDR3: CASSPRTSGGLYTGELFF

V: TRBV24-1
J: TRBJ2-3
CDR3: CATGGGLSTDTQYF

V: TRBV16
J: TRBJ2-7
CDR3: CASSQSQGAREQYF

V: TRBV14
J: TRBJ2-7
CDR3: CASSQYKGTNEQYF

V: TRBV6-5
J: TRBJ1-6
CDR3: CASSPDREGSLHF

V: TRBV27
J: TRBJ1-2
CDR3: CASSKSFGPGRGHGYTF

V: TRBV19
J: TRBJ2-7
CDR3: CASSMDTDSYEQYF

V: TRBV19
J: TRBJ2-7
CDR3: CATAQSGEGDEQYF

V: TRBV5-4
J: TRBJ2-2
CDR3: CASSRDYSGVGELFF

V: TRBV9
J: TRBJ1-3
CDR3: CASSVALSGNTIYF

V: TRBV7-2
J: TRBJ2-7
CDR3: CASSLVGGGSYEQYF

V: TRBV7-2
J: TRBJ2-1
CDR3: CASSGSGKYNEQFF

V: TRBV3-1/TRBV3-2
J: TRBJ2-3
CDR3: CASSPYTDTQYF

V: TRBV2
J: TRBJ1-1
CDR3: CASSWKGGDTEAFF

V: TRBV20-1
J: TRBJ2-7
CDR3: CSASSPTSGNYEQYF

V: TRBV2
J: TRBJ2-7
CDR3: CASKKGQGILLEQYF

V: TRBV6-5
J: TRBJ2-5
CDR3: CASTGVADIQETQYF

V: TRBV19
J: TRBJ2-2
CDR3: CASSHSGANTGELFF

V: TRBV9
J: TRBJ2-3
CDR3: CASSVGAGGGTDTQYF

V: TRBV19
J: TRBJ1-5
CDR3: CASSIQGAAHGQPQHF

V: TRBV4-1
J: TRBJ2-2
CDR3: CASSQEALRTTGELFF

V: TRBV6-2/TRBV6-3
J: TRBJ2-7
CDR3: CASSYSTRDNSYEQYF

V: TRBV29-1
J: TRBJ2-3
CDR3: CSVREATQYF

V: TRBV3-1/TRBV3-2
J: TRBJ2-1
CDR3: CASSQVTSGDYNEQFF

V: TRBV20-1
J: TRBJ2-7
CDR3: CSASPGTNSAQYF

V: TRBV10-3
J: TRBJ2-2
CDR3: CAISDKQENTGELFF

V: TRBV30
J: TRBJ1-2
CDR3: CAGQADLVYGYTF

V: TRBV4-2
J: TRBJ1-4
CDR3: CASSQDRQGFEKLFF